The source of this T cell receptor beta chain is a study of blood T cells in healthy people across ages. General study results and limits: A roughly linear fall in TCR beta diversity per million T cells was seen with increasing age.

This clonotype showed up just a few times. Its antigen remains unknown. The second PCR ran about 6 to 12 cycles with a sample-barcoded 5' primer and J-beta primers. TCRdb processed the 5' RACE reads anew with MiXCR; each CDR3 protein has one entry. This sample yields about a million distinct CDR3 sequences, of which about 53% are seen a single time; about a fifth belongs to the top ten. Losses at the gene ends were 3 bases for V and 7 bases for J; bases not matched to a gene: 12. This CDR3 is 16 amino acids long. The V call is TRBV12-3 or TRBV12-4, the J call TRBJ2-5; TRBD1 matches 9 bases. This clonotype originated in a woman aged 60-70 years in good health. The specimen was blood. The CDR3, as DNA: TGTGCCAGCAGTTTCGGACTGACAGGGGGAAGGACGACCCAGTACTTC. Its protein is CASSFGLTGGRTTQYF.